The 3 T cell receptor beta chains in this list originate from one sample, sequenced in a study of OX40 agonist ivuxolimab in advanced cancers. This table comes from immunoSEQ multiplex PCR, and its TCRdb copy is limited to in-frame clones, with some not included. The sample includes about 22,000 clones, about 88% of them seen just once. The sample consisted of CD4+ or CD8+ T cells sorted from blood, taken in a trial of the OX40 agonist ivuxolimab. The receptors here all came from an adult with an advanced solid tumor such as melanoma, head and neck, liver or kidney cancer.

The CDR3, as DNA: TGTGCCAGCAGCAAAGTGGATAGCGGGAGAGGCTACAATGAGCAGTTCTTC. Translating it yields CASSKVDSGRGYNEQFF. The chain is built from TRBV21-1 and TRBJ2-1; the table's D call TRBD2 went unverified against the DNA. TRBV21-1 is a pseudogene. The CDR3 totals 17 residues.

The V call is TRBV7-9, the J call TRBJ1-1; TRBD1 agrees at 9 bases. The J segment lost 3 bases and the V segment lost 6 bases, leaving 11 bases of the junction unmatched. CDR1 and CDR2 (germline): SEHNR, FQNEAQ (reference sequence). The CDR3 runs 16 residues. The DNA of the CDR3 is TGTGCCAGCAGTTTAACAGGGGGCGAAGTCGACACTGAAGCTTTCTTT. It specifies CASSLTGGEVDTEAFF.

This clone occurred a few times. The chain joins TRBV9 to TRBJ2-2, with 8 nucleotides matching TRBD2. After removal of 4 bases from V and 1 base from J, the junction contained 3 bases not matched to a gene. The V gene's germline CDR1 is SGDLS and CDR2 YYNGEE. The CDR3 sequence is 15 residues long. The CDR3: CASSITSGNTGELFF. DNA for the CDR3: TGTGCCAGCAGCATAACTAGCGGGAACACCGGGGAGCTGTTTTTT. Full variable domain (outside the CDR3, taken from reference TRBV9 and TRBJ2-2): DSGVTQTPKHLITATGQRVTLRCSPRSGDLSVYWYQQSLDQGLQFLIQYYNGEERAKGNILERFSAQQFPDLHSELNLSSLELGDSALYFCASSITSGNTGELFFGEGSRLTVL.